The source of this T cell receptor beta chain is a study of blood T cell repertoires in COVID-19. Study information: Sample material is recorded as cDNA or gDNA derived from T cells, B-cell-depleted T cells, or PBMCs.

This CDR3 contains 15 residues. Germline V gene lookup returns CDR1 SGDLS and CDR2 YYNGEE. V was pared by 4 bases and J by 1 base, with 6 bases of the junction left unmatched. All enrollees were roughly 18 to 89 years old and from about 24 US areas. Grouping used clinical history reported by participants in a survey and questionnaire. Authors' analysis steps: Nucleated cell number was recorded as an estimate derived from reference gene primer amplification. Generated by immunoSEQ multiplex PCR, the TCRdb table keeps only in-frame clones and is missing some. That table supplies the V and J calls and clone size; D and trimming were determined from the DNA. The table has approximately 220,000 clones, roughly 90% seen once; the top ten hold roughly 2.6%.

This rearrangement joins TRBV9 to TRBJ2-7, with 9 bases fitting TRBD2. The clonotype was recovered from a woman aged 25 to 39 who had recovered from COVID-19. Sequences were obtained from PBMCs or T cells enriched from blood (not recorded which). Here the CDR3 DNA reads TGTGCCAGCAGCCCGGGTGCGGGGGGGTCCTACGAGCAGTACTTC. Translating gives CASSPGAGGSYEQYF.